The 25 T cell receptor beta chains below were found in one sample sequenced in a study of response to subunit inactivated influenza vaccine. TCRdb fed the RT-PCR reads into MiXCR, producing one record per CDR3 protein. The data show about 190,000 distinct CDR3 sequences, approximately 14% seen once. The sequences come from CD8+ T cells sorted from PBMCs, collected 5 to 6 days after vaccination. The source is a man aged 45-60 years who received an inactivated influenza vaccine.

This clonotype appeared many times. V and J are TRBV6-5 and TRBJ2-2, with no clear D. The length of the CDR3 is 12 residues. V was pared by 6 bases and J by 3 bases, with 5 bases between. Germline CDR1 is MNHEY and CDR2 is SVGAGI. This CDR3 reads CASRDHTGELFF. CDR3 DNA: TGTGCCAGCAGGGATCACACCGGGGAGCTGTTTTTT.

The J gene is TRBJ2-7, the V gene TRBV11-2; D is perhaps TRBD1 (6 bases). This CDR3 comprises 14 residues. Germline values: CDR1 SGHAT, CDR2 FQNNGV. Deletions cut 6 bases from V and 6 bases from J, with 18 bases between. The CDR3 sequence is CASSRLRDRLEQYF. The CDR3 nucleotides are TGTGCCAGCAGTAGACTTAGAGACAGGCTCGAGCAGTACTTC.

This clonotype appeared a few times. The chain has TRBV12-3 or TRBV12-4 and TRBJ1-2, with 11 bases that match TRBD1. CDR3 length: 15 residues. V lost 5 bases to trimming and J lost 7 bases; unmatched junction nucleotides: 9. CDR3 nucleotide sequence: TGTGCCAGCAGTCTCGGGACAGGGGGTTTTCTTGGCTACACCTTC. It codes for CASSLGTGGFLGYTF.

This clonotype has just a few counts. The gene calls are TRBV10-2 and TRBJ2-3; unclear D gene. Trimming took 3 bases from V and 2 from J, leaving 12 bases between them. CDR3 length: 15 residues. CDR1 is WSHSY, CDR2 SAAADI, per germline. The CDR3 bases are TGCGCCAGCAGTGAATTTCGGGCGATCACAGATACGCAGTATTTT. Its translation is CASSEFRAITDTQYF.

The chain has TRBV7-9 and TRBJ2-1; D is unresolved. The V and J ends lost 0 bases and 12 bases respectively, with 9 bases between them. This CDR3 has 12 amino acids. The V gene's germline CDR1 is SEHNR and CDR2 FQNEAQ (reference sequence). CDR3 loop: CASSLAEPGQFF. CDR3 sequence (DNA): TGTGCCAGCAGCTTAGCCGAGCCTGGGCAGTTCTTC. The full variable domain, with the rest looked up from reference TRBV7-9 and TRBJ2-1, is DTGVSQNPRHKITKRGQNVTFRCDPISEHNRLYWYRQTLGQGPEFLTYFQNEAQLEKSRLLSDRFSAERPKGSFSTLEIQRTEQGDSAMYLCASSLAEPGQFFGPGTRLTVL.

This clonotype was seen a few times. The chain carries TRBV4-1 and TRBJ2-3; 7 bases align to TRBD1. The junction had 15 bases not matched to a gene; V was cut back by 2 bases and J by 1 base. The CDR3 covers 19 residues. Looked up from germline, CDR1 is MGHRA and CDR2 is YSYEKL. CDR3 sequence reads: CASSQISGGQKVRTDTQYF. CDR3 DNA sequence: TGCGCCAGCAGCCAAATTTCAGGGGGACAAAAGGTTCGCACAGATACGCAGTATTTT.

This clonotype was detected a few times. The rearrangement uses TRBV4-3 and TRBJ2-3; possibly TRBD1 for D (5 bases). From germline, CDR1 is LGHNA and CDR2 YSLEER. CDR3 length: 15 amino acids. V was shortened by 4 bases and J by 8 bases, with 19 bases between the two germline ends. The DNA of the CDR3 is TGCGCCAGCAGCCCAAAGAAATTTGGGGCAGTTACGCAGTATTTT. Protein: CASSPKKFGAVTQYF.

This clonotype turned up a few times. The chain joins TRBV18 to TRBJ2-1, with 7 nucleotides matching TRBD2. CDR1 is KGHSH and CDR2 is LQKENI in the germline V gene. This CDR3 has 15 amino acids. J gave up 1 base and V 3 bases, and 3 bases lay outside the gene matches. The CDR3 bases are TGTGCCAGCTCACCGGCGGGGGAATCCTACAATGAGCAGTTCTTC. It specifies CASSPAGESYNEQFF.

This chain connects TRBV6-2 or TRBV6-3 to TRBJ2-1; 9 bases map to TRBD2. Germline CDR1 and CDR2: MNHEY and SVGEGT. The V and J ends lost 5 bases and 9 bases, in that order; junction bases with no gene match: 5. The CDR3 is 13 amino acids. CDR3 loop: CASSQTSGFEQFF. CDR3 DNA sequence: TGTGCCAGCAGTCAGACTAGCGGCTTTGAGCAGTTCTTC.

The chain uses TRBV4-3 and TRBJ2-1; the match to TRBD2 covers 7 bases. The CDR3 has 17 amino acids. The V gene end was trimmed by 4 bases and the J gene end by 4 bases; junction bases not matched to a gene: 13. The germline gives CDR1 LGHNA, CDR2 YSLEER. The CDR3: CASSRGVAGAKYNEQFF. DNA of the CDR3: TGCGCCAGCAGCCGAGGGGTTGCGGGAGCTAAATACAATGAGCAGTTCTTC.

This clonotype was counted many times. The chain combines TRBV7-2 with TRBJ2-1, with unresolved D. V was clipped by 0 bases and J by 5 bases, with 2 bases between them. The CDR3 length is 12 residues. Germline V CDR1 and CDR2: SGHTA, FQGNSA. CDR3 in DNA: TGTGCCAGCAGCTTAGCCCACAATGAGCAGTTCTTC. The encoded protein is CASSLAHNEQFF.

This chain joins TRBV11-1 and TRBJ2-6; possibly TRBD2 for D (5 bases). CDR1 and CDR2 from the germline V gene are SGHAT and FQDESV (reference sequence). V shed 4 bases and J shed 0 bases, with 7 bases lying between them. CDR3 size: 15 residues. The chain's CDR3 is CASSWEPSGANVLTF. In DNA, the CDR3 is TGTGCCAGCAGCTGGGAGCCCTCTGGGGCCAACGTCCTGACTTTC. Drawing the rest from reference TRBV11-1 and TRBJ2-6, the complete variable domain is EAEVAQSPRYKITEKSQAVAFWCDPISGHATLYWYRQILGQGPELLVQFQDESVVDDSQLPKDRFSAERLKGVDSTLKIQPAELGDSAMYLCASSWEPSGANVLTFGAGSRLTVL.

The rearrangement links TRBV28 to TRBJ2-1; D is possibly TRBD1 or TRBD2 (5 bases each). The CDR3 is 14 amino acids. V dropped 3 bases and J dropped 3 bases, with 9 bases sitting between them. The germline gives CDR1 MDHEN, CDR2 SYDVKM. CDR3 region: CASSFRDGYNEQFF. Here the CDR3 DNA reads TGTGCCAGCAGTTTTCGGGACGGCTACAATGAGCAGTTCTTC.

This clonotype occurred many times. The chain uses TRBV6-2 or TRBV6-3 and TRBJ2-5, with 7 bases that match TRBD1. Trimming took 7 bases from V and 2 from J; bases not matched to a gene: 7. Germline V gives CDR1 MNHEY, CDR2 SVGEGT. The CDR3 has 14 residues. The CDR3 here is CASTRDRIQETQYF. The DNA for the CDR3 is TGTGCCAGCACCCGGGACAGAATACAAGAGACCCAGTACTTC.

This clonotype was seen only a few times. The gene calls are TRBV7-9 and TRBJ2-5, with D perhaps TRBD2 (6 bases). The CDR3 spans 15 residues. Germline V gives CDR1 SEHNR, CDR2 FQNEAQ (reference sequence). The V end lost 2 bases, the J end lost 0 bases, and 10 bases lay between the germline ends. DNA for the CDR3: TGTGCCAGCAGCTTAATAGCGGAGTACCAAGAGACCCAGTACTTC. This translates into CASSLIAEYQETQYF.

Comments on this clonotype: This may be a read error: a much more frequent sequence differs by one nucleotide. This sequence joins TRBV29-1 and TRBJ2-7; no firm D call. Germline CDR1 reads SQVTM; CDR2 reads ANQGSEA. The CDR3 is 14 residues long. The CDR3 sequence is CIVEDPGESYEQYF. CDR3 coding DNA: TGCATCGTTGAAGATCCTGGTGAGTCCTACGAGCAGTACTTC.

This clonotype was seen a few times. The J gene is TRBJ2-3, the V gene TRBV4-2, with TRBD2 identical over 11 bases. CDR3 size: 18 residues. V gave up 1 base and J gave up 0 bases; unmatched junction bases: 6. Germline V gene sequence: CDR1 LGHNA, CDR2 YNFKEQ. CDR3 protein: CASSQVVAGGPSTDTQYF. The CDR3 nucleotides read TGTGCCAGCAGCCAAGTAGTAGCGGGGGGGCCCAGCACAGATACGCAGTATTTT.

The sample holds a few counts of this clonotype. V usage is TRBV14 and J usage is TRBJ2-6; 7 nucleotides align to TRBD2. Trimming took 0 bases from V and 0 from J; bases not matched to a gene: 8. Germline assignment: CDR1 SGHDN and CDR2 FVKESK. This CDR3 has 19 amino acids. CDR3 sequence reads: CASSQEGEGNLSGANVLTF. CDR3 coding DNA: TGTGCCAGCAGCCAAGAAGGGGAGGGCAACCTCTCTGGGGCCAACGTCCTGACTTTC.

This clonotype came up a few times. DNA for the CDR3: TGTGCCAGCAGCTTCGATGGTAACACTGAAGCTTTCTTT. Translating gives CASSFDGNTEAFF. The chain recombines TRBV7-9 with TRBJ1-1; D is unresolved. Trimming stripped 3 bases from V and 2 bases from J, with 7 bases between. Germline V gene sequence: CDR1 SEHNR, CDR2 FQNEAQ (reference sequence). The CDR3 spans 13 residues.

This clonotype was detected only a few times. The V and J genes are TRBV7-9 and TRBJ2-1, with unresolved D. Looked up from germline, CDR1 is SEHNR and CDR2 is FQNEAQ (reference sequence). The V gene lost 6 bases and the J gene lost 2 bases, with 17 bases spanning the gap. The CDR3 length is 16 residues. In nucleotides, the CDR3 is TGTGCCAGCAGAGGATTGACCGGAAGAACCTACAATGAGCAGTTCTTC. It encodes CASRGLTGRTYNEQFF. Filled out from reference TRBV7-9 and TRBJ2-1, the complete variable domain reads DTGVSQNPRHKITKRGQNVTFRCDPISEHNRLYWYRQTLGQGPEFLTYFQNEAQLEKSRLLSDRFSAERPKGSFSTLEIQRTEQGDSAMYLCASRGLTGRTYNEQFFGPGTRLTVL.

This clonotype appeared many times. The chain carries TRBV7-2 and TRBJ2-2, with D unresolved. Germline CDR1 is SGHTA and CDR2 is FQGNSA. Between the trimmed V and J ends, which lost 1 base and 4 bases, there was a span of 1 base. This CDR3 comprises 12 residues. CDR3 residues: CASSLVTGELFF. The CDR3 nucleotides are TGTGCCAGCAGCTTAGTCACCGGGGAGCTGTTTTTT.

This clonotype has a handful of counts. This chain joins TRBV15 and TRBJ1-1; unclear D gene. Trimming removed 0 bases from V and 6 bases from J, with 8 bases in between. The CDR3 extends over 13 amino acids. The V gene's germline CDR1 is LNHNV and CDR2 YYDKDF (reference sequence). CDR3 residues: CATSRERSPEAFF. The CDR3 DNA sequence: TGTGCCACCAGCAGAGAAAGGAGTCCTGAAGCTTTCTTT.

The sample holds a few counts of this clonotype. CDR3 DNA: TGTGCCACCAGCAGAGATCTAGACGGCTACTATGGCTACACCTTC. It codes for CATSRDLDGYYGYTF. V gene TRBV15 combines with J gene TRBJ1-2, with D uncertain. V was pared by 0 bases and J by 3 bases, with 11 bases between. Per the germline V gene, CDR1 is LNHNV and CDR2 is YYDKDF (reference sequence). This CDR3 is 15 amino acids long.

The V and J genes are TRBV19 and TRBJ2-1; TRBD2 matches at 11 bases. The length of the CDR3 is 15 residues. V lost 3 bases and J lost 9; bases outside the gene matches: 7. Germline-derived CDR1 and CDR2 are LNHDA and SQIVND (reference sequence). The chain's CDR3 is CASSITSGSRVEQFF. The CDR3 nucleotides read TGTGCCAGTAGTATTACTAGCGGGAGTAGGGTTGAGCAGTTCTTC.

CDR3 DNA: TGTGCCAGCAGCTCAGCACTGGGGTACAATGAGCAGTTCTTC. Translation gives CASSSALGYNEQFF. The chain combines TRBV7-9 with TRBJ2-1; D is unresolved. Germline V gene lookup returns CDR1 SEHNR and CDR2 FQNEAQ (reference sequence). The CDR3 runs to 14 residues. The V end was cut by 4 bases, the J end by 4 bases, with 11 bases between. The complete variable domain, with remaining parts taken from reference TRBV7-9 and TRBJ2-1, reads DTGVSQNPRHKITKRGQNVTFRCDPISEHNRLYWYRQTLGQGPEFLTYFQNEAQLEKSRLLSDRFSAERPKGSFSTLEIQRTEQGDSAMYLCASSSALGYNEQFFGPGTRLTVL.